The present T cell receptor (beta chain) was sequenced within a study of PD-1 blockade in classical Hodgkin lymphoma (TCRdb year 2020). Concerning the study at large: Nivolumab dosing was 3 mg/kg intravenously every 2 weeks, continuing until either disease progression or unacceptable toxicity. The study used CyTOF and TCR beta sequencing to define a peripheral blood immune signature of response to PD-1 blockade in classical Hodgkin lymphoma. Broader findings and caveats from the paper: By C4D1, a significant rise was seen in CD4+ TCR diversity but not in CD8+ TCR diversity (p=0.0027 vs p=0.16), and the rise was most apparent among complete responders (p=0.02). Baseline TCR diversity was reported to be lower in newly diagnosed patients than in healthy donors, and even lower in relapsed/refractory patients. Baseline diversity similar to that of newly diagnosed patients was observed in trial patients achieving complete response, whereas significantly lower diversity was observed in partial responders and progressors. Only a single clinical trial cohort was studied, and what caused the repertoire differences, possibly disease activity or prior therapy, remained undefined. Patients starting nivolumab less than 1 year after ASCT had lower diversity and were excluded from later analyses to avoid confounding by immune reconstitution.

The Qiagen DNeasy kit was used to extract genomic DNA from unsorted PBMCs and from the negatively selected CD4+ and CD8+ fractions. TCR beta CDR3 regions were amplified by immunoSEQ multiplex PCR using primers annealing to V and J segments. A synthetic immune receptor repertoire was used to minimize amplification bias, and any residual bias was removed computationally once sequencing was done. Turning to the authors' computational methods: Repertoire diversity was quantified as the Shannon entropy index using custom Python scripts. The unsorted, CD4+ and CD8+ repertoires were each analyzed separately, with the exception of combined analyses, where CD4+ and CD8+ sequences were merged in silico. Clonal expansion was defined as a frequency increase of at least 2-fold after treatment compared with C1D1, and clones undetected at baseline were assigned a pseudocount of 0.5. Clones with 0 or 1 copy at C1D1 were classified as singleton clones, and clones with 2 or more copies were classified as non-singleton clones. Clones expanded in unsorted samples were annotated as CD4+, CD8+ or unknown by matching protein sequences in sorted samples from the same patient. Wilcoxon tests on paired samples were used to test changes in diversity from C1D1 to C4D1. TCRdb mirrors the immuneACCESS table, restricted to in-frame sequences. Some clones are absent from its copies; in checked studies, under half trace to an unresolved V gene, and the reason for the others is unknown. V and J calls and clone size are those listed in that table; D and trimming were worked out from the DNA. In all, the sample holds tens of thousands of clones, and more than 70% of those were seen once. The ten largest account for about 9% of the sample.

V sheds 0 bases and J sheds 2 bases, leaving 12 bases between their ends. Measured from the cysteine to the phenylalanine, the CDR3 is 15 residues long. The only DNA kept is the CDR3, 45 bases in frame from the first base. According to the germline V gene, CDR1 reads SGHRS and CDR2 reads YFSETQ. In the paper's terms, the time point label means: cycle 4 day 1 (C4D1), after 6 weeks of nivolumab. Every trial patient had relapsed after autologous stem cell transplantation, and cohorts A, B and C differed in prior brentuximab vedotin exposure. The trial cohort was composed of under 70 patients with relapsed/refractory classical Hodgkin lymphoma, for whom complete response, partial response or progressive disease was recorded as best overall response. Single-agent nivolumab was administered to trial patients in the multi-cohort phase II CheckMate 205 trial. Best overall response was determined by an independent review committee according to the 2007 International Working Group response criteria. Trial PBMCs were collected immediately before nivolumab initiation (C1D1) and during therapy at cycle 2 day 1 and cycle 4 day 1. Peripheral blood was collected in 8 mL Vacutainer Cell Preparation Tubes, from which PBMCs were isolated by centrifugation and then cryopreserved.

Turning to this clone: It has no known antigen specificity. Base-call qualities are not available, and no considerably larger clone is one nucleotide away.

The sample here was peripheral blood mononuclear cells (PBMCs), taken before the fourth cycle of nivolumab. This TCR came from a human donor with classical Hodgkin lymphoma. In this chain, TRBV5-1 is recombined with TRBJ2-7; the D region possibly corresponds to TRBD2 (6 bases align). The nucleotide sequence is given as TGCGCCAGCAGCTTGGTCGCGGGAAGAGCCTACGAGCAGTACTTC. This yields the protein CASSLVAGRAYEQYF.